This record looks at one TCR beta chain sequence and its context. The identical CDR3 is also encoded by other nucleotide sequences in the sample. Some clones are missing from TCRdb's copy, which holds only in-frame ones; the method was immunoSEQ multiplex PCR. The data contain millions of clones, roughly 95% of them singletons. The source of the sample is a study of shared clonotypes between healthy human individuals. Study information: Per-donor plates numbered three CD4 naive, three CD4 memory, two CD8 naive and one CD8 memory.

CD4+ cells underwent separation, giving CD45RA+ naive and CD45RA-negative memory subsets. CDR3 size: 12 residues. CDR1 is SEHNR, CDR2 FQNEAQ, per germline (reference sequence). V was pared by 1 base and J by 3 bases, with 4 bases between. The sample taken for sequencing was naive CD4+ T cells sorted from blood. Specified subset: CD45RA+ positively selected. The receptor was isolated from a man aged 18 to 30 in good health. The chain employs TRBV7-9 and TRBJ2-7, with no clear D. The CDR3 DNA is TGTGCCAGCAGCTTAGATTTCTACGAGCAGTACTTC. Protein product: CASSLDFYEQYF.